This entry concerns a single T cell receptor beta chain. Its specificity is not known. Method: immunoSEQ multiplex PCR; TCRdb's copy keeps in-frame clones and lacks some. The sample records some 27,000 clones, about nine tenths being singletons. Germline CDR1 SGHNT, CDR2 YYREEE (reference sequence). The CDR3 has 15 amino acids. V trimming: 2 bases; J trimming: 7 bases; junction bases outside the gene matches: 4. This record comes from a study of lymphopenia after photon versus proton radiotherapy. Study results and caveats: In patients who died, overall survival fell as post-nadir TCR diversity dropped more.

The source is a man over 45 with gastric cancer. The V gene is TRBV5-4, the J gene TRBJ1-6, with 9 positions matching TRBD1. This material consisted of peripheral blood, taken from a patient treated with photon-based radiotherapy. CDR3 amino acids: CASSFWDRENSPLHF. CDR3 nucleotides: TGTGCCAGCAGCTTTTGGGACAGGGAAAATTCACCCCTCCACTTT. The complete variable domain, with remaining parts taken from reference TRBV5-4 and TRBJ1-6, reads ETGVTQSPTHLIKTRGQQVTLRCSSQSGHNTVSWYQQALGQGPQFIFQYYREEENGRGNFPPRFSGLQFPNYSSELNVNALELDDSALYLCASSFWDRENSPLHFGNGTRLTVT.